The entry that follows covers one TCR beta chain sequence. Germline-derived CDR1 and CDR2 are SGHTA and FQGNSA. V lost 7 bases to trimming and J lost 2 bases; unmatched junction nucleotides: 17. The CDR3 has 18 amino acids. This sample was included in a study of blood T cells in healthy people across ages. Combining a sample-barcoded 5' primer with a J-beta primer mix, a second PCR ran for roughly 7 to 12 cycles. Each CDR3 protein gets one entry after TCRdb re-called the 5' RACE reads with MiXCR. In the table there are 2 million or so distinct CDR3 sequences, roughly 49% of which are singletons. This TCR derives from a woman in her 40s in good health. The sequencing sample was made of blood. The V gene is TRBV7-2, the J gene TRBJ2-7; 10 nucleotides agree with TRBD2. As DNA, the CDR3 is TGTGCCAGCACCCAAACCGGGCAATTAGCGGGGGGAACCTACGAGCAGTACTTC. Translation: CASTQTGQLAGGTYEQYF.